This TCR beta chain was recorded in a study of T cell changes during pregnancy in multiple sclerosis. The V end lost 1 base, the J end lost 2 bases, and 6 bases lay between the germline ends. The germline V gene has CDR1 SNHLY and CDR2 FYNNEI. The CDR3 is 14 amino acids. Assay: immunoSEQ multiplex PCR; the TCRdb copy retains only in-frame clones and omits some. The sample yields about 53,000 clones, nearly 95% seen once. The chain joins TRBV2 to TRBJ1-3, with D unclear. The TCR originated in a female donor with multiple sclerosis, enrolled in a pregnancy study. The sample in question was CD4+ T cells from peripheral blood mononuclear cells, obtained in the third trimester of pregnancy. CDR3 amino acids: CASSEVAAGNTIYF. DNA of the CDR3: TGTGCCAGCAGTGAAGTGGCAGCTGGAAACACCATATATTTT.